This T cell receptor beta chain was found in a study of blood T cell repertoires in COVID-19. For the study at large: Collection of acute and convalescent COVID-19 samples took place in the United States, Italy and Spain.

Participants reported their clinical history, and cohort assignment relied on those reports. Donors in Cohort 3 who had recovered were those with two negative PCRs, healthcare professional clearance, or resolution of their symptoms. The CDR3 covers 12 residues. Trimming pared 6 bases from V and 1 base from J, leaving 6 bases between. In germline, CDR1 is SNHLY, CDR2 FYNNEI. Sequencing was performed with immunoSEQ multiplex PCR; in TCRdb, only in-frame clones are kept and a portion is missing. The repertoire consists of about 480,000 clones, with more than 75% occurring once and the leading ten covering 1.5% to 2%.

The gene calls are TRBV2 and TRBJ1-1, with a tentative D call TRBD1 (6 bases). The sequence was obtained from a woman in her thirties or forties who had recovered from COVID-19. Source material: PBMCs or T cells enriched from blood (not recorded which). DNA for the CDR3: TGTGCCAGCAGGGGACAGAACACTGAAGCTTTCTTT. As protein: CASRGQNTEAFF.